Detailed here is one T cell receptor beta chain. In the source study's methods: Amplified reference gene primers provided the basis for estimating nucleated cell counts. Profiled with immunoSEQ multiplex PCR; TCRdb holds only in-frame clones, not every one. The V and J calls and the clone size are those of that table, but D and trimming were determined from the DNA. The sample yields some 300,000 clones, roughly 90% seen once. The sample belongs to a study of blood T cell repertoires in COVID-19. This study enrolled people aged 18 to 89 from about two dozen US geographic areas. Self-reported history from a screening survey and questionnaire set each donor's cohort. Symptom resolution, clearance, or two negative PCRs marked donors in Cohort 3 as recovered. Germline V gene data show CDR1 as LGHDT and CDR2 as YNNKEL (reference sequence). This CDR3 spans 20 amino acids. V lost 0 bases, J lost 4 bases, and 24 bases lay in between.

Sequences were obtained from PBMCs or T cells enriched from blood (not recorded which). This clonotype originated in a woman younger than 45 who had recovered from COVID-19. The chain is built from TRBV3-1 (or the pseudogene TRBV3-2) and TRBJ1-4; tentatively, D is TRBD1 (5 bases). DNA for the CDR3: TGTGCCAGCAGCCAAGATCCCATAGATCGTCCCTGGGGCAATAATGAAAAACTGTTTTTT. Protein: CASSQDPIDRPWGNNEKLFF.